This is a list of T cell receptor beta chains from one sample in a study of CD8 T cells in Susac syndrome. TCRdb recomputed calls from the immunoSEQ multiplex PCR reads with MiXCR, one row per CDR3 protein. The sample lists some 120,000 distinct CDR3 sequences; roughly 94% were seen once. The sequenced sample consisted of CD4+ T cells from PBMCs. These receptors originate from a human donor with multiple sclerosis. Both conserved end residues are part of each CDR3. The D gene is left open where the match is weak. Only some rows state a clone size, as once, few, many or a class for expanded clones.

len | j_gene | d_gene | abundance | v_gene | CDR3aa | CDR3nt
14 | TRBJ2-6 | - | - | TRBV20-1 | CSARAGAGANVLTF | TGCAGTGCTAGAGCGGGCGCTGGGGCCAACGTCCTGACTTTC
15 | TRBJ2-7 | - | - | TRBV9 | CASSPRPGLAYEQYF | TGTGCCAGCAGCCCCCGCCCCGGGCTAGCCTACGAGCAGTACTTC
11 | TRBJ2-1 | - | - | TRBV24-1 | CATSKEDEQFF | TGTGCCACCTCTAAGGAAGACGAGCAGTTCTTC
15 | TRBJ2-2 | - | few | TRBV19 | CASSSGTVNTGELFF | TGTGCCAGTAGTTCCGGGACTGTGAACACCGGGGAGCTGTTTTTT
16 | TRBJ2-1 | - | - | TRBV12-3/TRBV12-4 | CASSLAGAFSYNEQFF | TGTGCCAGCAGTTTAGCGGGGGCCTTTTCCTACAATGAGCAGTTCTTC
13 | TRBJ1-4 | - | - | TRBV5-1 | CASSWDRSEKLFF | TGCGCCAGCAGCTGGGACCGGAGTGAAAAACTGTTTTTT
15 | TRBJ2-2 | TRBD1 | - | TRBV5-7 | CASSLRDRETGELFF | TGTGCCAGCAGCTTGAGGGACAGGGAAACCGGGGAGCTGTTTTTT
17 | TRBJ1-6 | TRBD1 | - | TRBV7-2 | CASSLAHLGQGNSPLHF | TGTGCCAGCAGCTTAGCGCATCTGGGACAGGGAAATTCACCCCTCCACTTT
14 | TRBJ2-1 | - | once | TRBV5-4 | CASSLYIRFNEQFF | TGTGCCAGCAGCTTGTATATAAGGTTCAATGAGCAGTTCTTC
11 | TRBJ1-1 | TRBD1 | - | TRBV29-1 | CSGRDSTEAFF | TGCAGCGGTAGGGACAGCACTGAAGCTTTCTTT
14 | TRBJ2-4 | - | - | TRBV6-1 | CASSDTGAKNIQYF | TGTGCCAGCAGCGATACAGGGGCCAAAAACATTCAGTACTTC
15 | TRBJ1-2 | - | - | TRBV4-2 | CASSQGQDKDEGYTF | TGTGCCAGCAGCCAAGGACAGGATAAGGATGAGGGCTACACCTTC
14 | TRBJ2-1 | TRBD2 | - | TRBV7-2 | CASSLDRLANEQFF | TGTGCCAGCAGCTTGGACCGACTAGCCAATGAGCAGTTCTTC
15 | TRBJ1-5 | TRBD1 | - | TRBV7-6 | CASSRYDRGGQPQHF | TGTGCCAGCAGCCGATACGACAGGGGGGGTCAGCCCCAGCATTTT
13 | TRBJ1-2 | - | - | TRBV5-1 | CASKGIRHYGYTF | TGCGCCAGCAAGGGGATCCGTCACTATGGCTACACCTTC
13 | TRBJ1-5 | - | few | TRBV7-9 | CASSLQGNQPQHF | TGTGCCAGCTCCCTACAGGGAAATCAGCCCCAGCATTTT
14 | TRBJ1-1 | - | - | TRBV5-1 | CASSLARAGTEAFF | TGCGCCAGCAGCTTGGCCAGGGCGGGAACTGAAGCTTTCTTT
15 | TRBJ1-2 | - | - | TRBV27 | CASSLAGIKNYGYTF | TGTGCCAGCAGTTTAGCAGGGATTAAGAACTATGGCTACACCTTC
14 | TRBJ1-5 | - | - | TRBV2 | CASSGRQARQPQHF | TGTGCCAGCAGTGGAAGACAGGCACGCCAGCCCCAGCATTTT
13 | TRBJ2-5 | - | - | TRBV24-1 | CATSRQAGETQYF | TGTGCCACCAGTCGACAGGCCGGAGAGACCCAGTACTTC
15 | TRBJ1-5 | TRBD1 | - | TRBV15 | CATSTWTGGSQPQHF | TGTGCCACCAGCACATGGACAGGGGGCTCTCAGCCCCAGCATTTT
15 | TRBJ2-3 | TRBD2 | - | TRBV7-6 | CASSLSSGSTDTQYF | TGTGCCAGCAGCTTAAGTAGCGGGAGCACAGATACGCAGTATTTT
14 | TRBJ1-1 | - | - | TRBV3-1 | CASSPGRKGTEAFF | TGTGCCAGCAGCCCGGGACGCAAGGGCACTGAAGCTTTCTTT
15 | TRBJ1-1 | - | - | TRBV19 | CASSIGRRVNTEAFF | TGTGCCAGTAGTATAGGACGCAGGGTGAACACTGAAGCTTTCTTT
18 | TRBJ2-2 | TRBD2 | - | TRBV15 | CATSRGSLAGGGTGELFF | TGTGCCACCAGCAGAGGGTCCCTAGCGGGAGGGGGAACCGGGGAGCTGTTTTTT
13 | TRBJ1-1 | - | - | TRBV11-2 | CASQSGLGTEAFF | TGTGCCAGCCAGTCAGGTTTAGGGACTGAAGCTTTCTTT
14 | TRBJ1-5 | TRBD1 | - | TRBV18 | CASSPRQGNQPQHF | TGTGCCAGCTCACCTCGACAGGGGAACCAGCCCCAGCATTTT
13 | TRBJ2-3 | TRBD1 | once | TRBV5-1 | CASSRGTGDTQYF | TGCGCCAGCAGCAGGGGGACAGGGGATACGCAGTATTTT
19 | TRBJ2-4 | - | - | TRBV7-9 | CASSSKAGVDAEAKNIQYF | TGTGCCAGCAGCTCCAAGGCAGGGGTGGACGCGGAGGCCAAAAACATTCAGTACTTC
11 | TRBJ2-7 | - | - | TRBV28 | CASKTDRGQYF | TGTGCCAGCAAGACAGACAGAGGACAGTACTTC
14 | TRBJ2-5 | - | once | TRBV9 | CASSATQVGETQYF | TGTGCCAGCAGCGCAACTCAGGTCGGGGAGACCCAGTACTTC
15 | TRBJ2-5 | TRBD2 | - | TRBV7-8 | CASRQSGSGKETQYF | TGTGCCAGCAGGCAAAGCGGGAGTGGTAAAGAGACCCAGTACTTC